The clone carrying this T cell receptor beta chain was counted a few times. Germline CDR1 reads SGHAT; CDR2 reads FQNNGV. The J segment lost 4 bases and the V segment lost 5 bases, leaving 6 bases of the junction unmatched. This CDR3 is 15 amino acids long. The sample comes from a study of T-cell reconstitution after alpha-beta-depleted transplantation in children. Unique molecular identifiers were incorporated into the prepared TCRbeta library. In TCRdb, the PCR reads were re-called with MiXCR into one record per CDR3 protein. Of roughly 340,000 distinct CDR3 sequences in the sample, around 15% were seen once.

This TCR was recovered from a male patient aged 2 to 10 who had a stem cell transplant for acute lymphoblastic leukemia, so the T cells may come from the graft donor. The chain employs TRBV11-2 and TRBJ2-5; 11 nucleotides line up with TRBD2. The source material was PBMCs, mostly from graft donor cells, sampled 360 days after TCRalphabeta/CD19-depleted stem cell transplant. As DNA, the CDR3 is TGTGCCAGCAGCACCAGGGGGACTAGCGGAGAGACCCAGTACTTC. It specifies CASSTRGTSGETQYF.